This passage covers 30 T cell receptor beta chains from one sample sequenced in a study of regulatory T cells in long-lasting Graves disease. The time point here: persistent/refractory GD, antithyroid drugs over 5 years with positive TRAb. PBMC-extracted RNA yielded the TCR library. To make TCR beta libraries, researchers used iRepertoire HTBI primers and Arm-PCR of CDR3 regions. From the multiplex PCR reads, TCRdb called clonotypes with MiXCR, one entry per CDR3 protein. The sample lists about 470,000 distinct CDR3 sequences; less than 25% were seen once. Sequencing used peripheral blood mononuclear cells (PBMCs), obtained when the disease was refractory, from a patient treated with antithyroid drugs. Every receptor here comes from a female donor with Graves disease.

This clonotype has more than one count but fewer than ten. The chain links TRBV5-6 to TRBJ2-2; 10 positions agree with TRBD1. J lost 5 bases, V lost 4 bases, and 8 bases had no gene match. Germline V lookup: CDR1 SGHDT, CDR2 YYEEEE. The CDR3 consists of 16 residues. CDR3 sequence: CASSLGQGVWTGELFF. In nucleotides, the CDR3 is TGTGCCAGCAGCCTCGGACAGGGGGTTTGGACCGGGGAGCTGTTTTTT. Filled out from reference TRBV5-6 and TRBJ2-2, the complete variable domain reads DAGVTQSPTHLIKTRGQQVTLRCSPKSGHDTVSWYQQALGQGPQFIFQYYEEEERQRGNFPDRFSGHQFPNYSSELNVNALLLGDSALYLCASSLGQGVWTGELFFGEGSRLTVL.

Ten or more counts support this clonotype. The genes are TRBV2 and TRBJ2-5; the match to TRBD1 covers 10 bases. The CDR3 sequence is 15 residues long. CDR1 is SNHLY and CDR2 is FYNNEI in the germline V gene. Germline trimming cut 5 bases from V and 4 bases from J; bases unmatched to any gene: 7. This chain's CDR3 is CASSPGQGRLETQYF. CDR3 sequence (DNA): TGTGCCAGCAGTCCGGGACAGGGGAGGTTAGAGACCCAGTACTTC.

The chain joins TRBV12-3 or TRBV12-4 to TRBJ2-5; D gene uncertain. This CDR3 is 18 amino acids long. Deletions cut 5 bases from V and 1 base from J, with 23 bases between. CDR3 protein: CASSQDGSLRVTQETQYF. The CDR3 DNA reads TGTGCCAGCAGTCAGGACGGAAGCCTTCGGGTAACCCAAGAGACCCAGTACTTC.

The sample holds many counts of this clonotype. The rearrangement links TRBV27 to TRBJ2-3, with TRBD2 identical over 13 bases. The V segment lost 6 bases and the J segment 2 bases; nucleotides outside the gene matches: 5. The germline CDR1 and CDR2 sequences are MNHEY and SMNVEV (reference sequence). CDR3 length equals 16 residues. CDR3 DNA sequence: TGTGCCAGCAGCCCGGGACTAGCGGGGCACACAGATACGCAGTATTTT. As protein: CASSPGLAGHTDTQYF.

V and J are TRBV20-1 and TRBJ1-5; D possibly corresponds to TRBD1 (5 bases). V dropped 4 bases and J dropped 7 bases, with 17 bases sitting between them. The CDR3 contains 14 residues. The germline V gene has CDR1 DFQATT and CDR2 SNEGSKA (reference sequence). The CDR3 nucleotides are TGCAGTGCTAAAATGGTCTCAGGGAGGCAGCCCCAGCATTTT. As protein: CSAKMVSGRQPQHF.

The table lists this clonotype with many counts. V gene TRBV9 combines with J gene TRBJ1-2; no firm D call. Trimming took off 0 bases at V and 3 bases at J, with 9 bases between the two ends. This CDR3 region has 14 residues. Germline values: CDR1 SGDLS, CDR2 YYNGEE. This CDR3 reads CASSVAGRDYGYTF. CDR3 nucleotides: TGTGCCAGCAGCGTAGCGGGTCGTGACTATGGCTACACCTTC.

V gene TRBV6-1 combines with J gene TRBJ1-5; D call uncertain. Trimming left V 6 bases short and J 6 bases short, with 15 bases between. The CDR3 contains 14 residues. Per germline, CDR1 MNHNS and CDR2 SASEGT. The CDR3 protein is CASSPGVVSQPQHF. The CDR3 nucleotides read TGTGCCAGCAGCCCCGGGGTAGTAAGTCAGCCCCAGCATTTT.

In its sample, this clonotype was seen many times. The chain joins TRBV28 to TRBJ1-5; no clear D gene. The ends were cut back, 7 bases at V and 2 bases at J, with 6 bases in the middle. The CDR3 is 12 amino acids. From germline, CDR1 is MDHEN and CDR2 SYDVKM. The CDR3 DNA reads TGTGCCAGCACCCTCGGCAATCAGCCCCAGCATTTT. Its translation: CASTLGNQPQHF. Full variable domain (remainder filled in from reference TRBV28 and TRBJ1-5): DVKVTQSSRYLVKRTGEKVFLECVQDMDHENMFWYRQDPGLGLRLIYFSYDVKMKEKGDIPEGYSVSREKKERFSLILESASTNQTSMYLCASTLGNQPQHFGDGTRLSIL.

This clonotype was picked up many times. The chain has TRBV7-8 and TRBJ1-1; D remains ambiguous. Germline V lookup: CDR1 SGHVS, CDR2 FQNEAQ. The length of the CDR3 is 13 residues. V shed 4 bases and J shed 1 base, with 7 bases lying between them. This chain's CDR3 is CASSSQENTEAFF. The DNA of the CDR3 is TGTGCCAGCAGCTCTCAGGAGAACACTGAAGCTTTCTTT.

The CDR3 coding sequence is TGTGCCAGCAGCCAAGGGGGCTCCAGCAATCAGCCCCAGCATTTT. It encodes CASSQGGSSNQPQHF. The rearrangement uses TRBV27 and TRBJ1-5; 7 bases are a match to TRBD1. Trimming took 6 bases from V and 1 from J; bases not matched to a gene: 6. The CDR3 spans 15 residues. Per germline, CDR1 MNHEY and CDR2 SMNVEV (reference sequence).

Only a few counts were recorded for this clonotype. The chain recombines TRBV7-2 with TRBJ1-3, with TRBD1 identical over 7 bases. Germline CDR1 SGHTA, CDR2 FQGNSA. The CDR3 sequence is 15 residues long. V shed 4 bases, J shed 0 bases, and the junction held 3 bases outside the gene matches. CDR3 region: CASSWDSSSGNTIYF. The CDR3 DNA follows: TGTGCCAGCAGCTGGGACAGCAGCTCTGGAAACACCATATATTTT.

With regard to this clonotype: No conserved phenylalanine or tryptophan is present at the end of the CDR3, so a read error is the likely explanation. This chain joins TRBV6-1 and TRBJ1-1; D is undetermined. Per the germline V gene, CDR1 is MNHNS and CDR2 is SASEGT. The V and J ends lost 8 bases and 4 bases respectively, with 14 bases between them. CDR3 size: 13 residues. DNA for the CDR3: TGTGCCAGCTCTTGGGAAACAAGCACTGAAGCTTTCCTT. As protein: CASSWETSTEAFL.

In its sample, this clonotype was seen a few times. This chain connects TRBV6-5 to TRBJ2-7; unclear D gene. The germline gives CDR1 MNHEY, CDR2 SVGAGI. Deletions cut 2 bases from V and 5 bases from J, with 4 bases between. The CDR3 runs 11 residues. The CDR3 bases are TGTGCCAGCAGTTACGGTGACGAGCAGTACTTC. Its protein is CASSYGDEQYF.

The genes are TRBV27 and TRBJ1-5; TRBD1 matches 10 bases. In germline, CDR1 is MNHEY, CDR2 SMNVEV (reference sequence). This CDR3 region has 14 residues. The J segment lost 10 bases and the V segment lost 5 bases, leaving 8 bases of the junction unmatched. This CDR3 reads CASSPGTGVRPQHF. CDR3 nucleotides: TGTGCCAGCAGTCCTGGGACAGGGGTCCGACCCCAGCATTTT.

This clonotype was detected ten times or more. The V and J genes are TRBV10-3 and TRBJ1-2; a possible D gene is TRBD1 (5 bases). V was pared by 6 bases and J by 2 bases, with 13 bases between. Germline V gene sequence: CDR1 ENHRY, CDR2 SYGVKD. The CDR3 has 14 residues. Written as DNA, the CDR3 is TGTGCCATCAGCACCGGGACGGCAAACTATGGCTACACCTTC. Its translation: CAISTGTANYGYTF.

This clonotype was observed at least ten times. The chain couples TRBV13 to TRBJ2-4; a weak D match, TRBD2 (5 bases). This CDR3 spans 15 amino acids. The germline V gene has CDR1 PRHDT and CDR2 FYEKMQ (reference sequence). The V and J ends lost 5 bases and 0 bases respectively, with 11 bases between them. The CDR3 sequence: CASSEGESAKNIQYF. As DNA, the CDR3 is TGTGCCAGCAGCGAGGGCGAGTCAGCCAAAAACATTCAGTACTTC.

The sample holds many counts of this clonotype. The chain links TRBV7-8 to TRBJ2-7; 9 bases align to TRBD1. The V segment lost 3 bases and the J segment 5 bases; nucleotides outside the gene matches: 5. CDR1 SGHVS and CDR2 FQNEAQ come from the germline V gene. The CDR3 covers 14 residues. CDR3 sequence reads: CASSFRDRANEQYF. CDR3 in DNA: TGTGCCAGCAGCTTCCGGGACAGGGCTAACGAGCAGTACTTC.

This clonotype was counted many times. The J gene is TRBJ2-7, the V gene TRBV11-2, with no clear D. V lost 5 bases and J 6 bases, leaving 11 bases between the germline ends. Germline V CDR1 and CDR2: SGHAT, FQNNGV. This CDR3 has 12 residues. The CDR3, as DNA: TGTGCCAGCAGCCCCTTCCTTGTCGAGCAGTACTTC. Protein product: CASSPFLVEQYF. The variable domain in full, with the rest retrieved from reference TRBV11-2 and TRBJ2-7, is EAGVAQSPRYKIIEKRQSVAFWCNPISGHATLYWYQQILGQGPKLLIQFQNNGVVDDSQLPKDRFSAERLKGVDSTLKIQPAKLEDSAVYLCASSPFLVEQYFGPGTRLTVT.

This clonotype was seen more than once but under ten times. V gene TRBV19 combines with J gene TRBJ2-2; a possible D gene is TRBD2 (5 bases). Germline lookup yields CDR1 LNHDA and CDR2 SQIVND (reference sequence). V lost 5 bases, J lost 5 bases, and 21 bases lay in between. The CDR3 covers 17 residues. Here the CDR3 DNA reads TGTGCCAGTAGTTTAGCCTCACTAGGGTTGGGAACCGGGGAGCTGTTTTTT. This sequence encodes CASSLASLGLGTGELFF.

This clonotype has at least ten counts. This chain links TRBV28 with TRBJ2-7; possibly TRBD2 for D (6 bases). Per the germline V gene, CDR1 is MDHEN and CDR2 is SYDVKM. V gave up 5 bases and J gave up 0 bases, with 20 bases separating them. This CDR3 is built from 17 residues. CDR3 sequence: CASSLSPYGGSSYEQYF. CDR3 DNA sequence: TGTGCCAGCAGTCTCTCACCCTATGGGGGGAGCTCCTACGAGCAGTACTTC.

Only a few counts were recorded for this clonotype. This chain uses TRBV30 with TRBJ1-2; possible D gene TRBD1, 6 bases. Germline V gene data show CDR1 as GTSNPN and CDR2 as SVGIG (reference sequence). The V end was cut by 0 bases, the J end by 6 bases, with 17 bases between. The CDR3 loop spans 15 amino acids. The CDR3: CAWSVPQGLADGYTF. The DNA for the CDR3 is TGTGCCTGGAGTGTTCCCCAGGGGTTAGCAGATGGCTACACCTTC.

This clonotype was counted at least ten times. The chain uses TRBV28 and TRBJ2-4; 8 bases line up with TRBD1. Germline V CDR1 and CDR2: MDHEN, SYDVKM. The junction had 4 bases not matched to a gene; V was cut back by 3 bases and J by 6 bases. The CDR3 covers 14 residues. The CDR3 DNA follows: TGTGCCAGCAGTTTGCCCGGGACAGGAAACATTCAGTACTTC. It encodes CASSLPGTGNIQYF.

The genes are TRBV5-1 and TRBJ1-1, with 8 bases identical to TRBD1. In germline, CDR1 is SGHRS, CDR2 YFSETQ. The CDR3 runs to 14 residues. Germline trimming cut 4 bases from V and 5 bases from J; bases unmatched to any gene: 7. The CDR3 region is CASSAQGAGTEAFF. The DNA of the CDR3 is TGCGCCAGCAGCGCCCAGGGGGCTGGGACTGAAGCTTTCTTT.

V and J are TRBV15 and TRBJ2-6, with 7 bases aligning to TRBD1. The V gene end was trimmed by 2 bases and the J gene end by 6 bases; junction bases not matched to a gene: 10. The CDR3 contains 17 residues. CDR1 is LNHNV, CDR2 YYDKDF, per germline (reference sequence). CDR3 DNA: TGTGCCACCAGCAGAATAGGGACAGCCTGGTTGGCCAACGTCCTGACTTTC. It codes for CATSRIGTAWLANVLTF.

In this sample, this clonotype turned up many times. V gene TRBV27 combines with J gene TRBJ2-7, with TRBD2 matching 13 bases. CDR1 MNHEY and CDR2 SMNVEV come from the germline V gene (reference sequence). This CDR3 contains 13 residues. After removal of 5 bases from V and 12 bases from J, the junction contained 7 bases not matched to a gene. Here the CDR3 DNA reads TGTGCCAGCAGTCCGGGACTAGCGGGAAGGGGGTACTTC. Amino acids: CASSPGLAGRGYF.

This clonotype was detected a few times. The chain uses TRBV20-1 and TRBJ2-5; 9 nucleotides agree with TRBD2. The germline gives CDR1 DFQATT, CDR2 SNEGSKA (reference sequence). With V trimmed by 3 bases and J by 6 bases, 11 bases remained unmatched. This CDR3 is 15 amino acids long. The CDR3 nucleotides are TGCAGTGCTAGGGGCTCTGCGGGAGGGACTAAGACCCAGTACTTC. Translating gives CSARGSAGGTKTQYF.

This clonotype was seen more than once but under ten times. This chain joins TRBV7-9 and TRBJ1-5, with D unclear. This CDR3 comprises 12 residues. Between the trimmed V and J ends, which lost 7 bases and 6 bases, there was a span of 10 bases. Germline assignment: CDR1 SEHNR and CDR2 FQNEAQ (reference sequence). The CDR3 region has the DNA TGTGCCAGCACCCAAGGACGTCAGCCCCAGCATTTT. This gives the protein CASTQGRQPQHF.

V gene TRBV3-1 combines with J gene TRBJ2-1, with a weak D call TRBD2 (5 bases). V lost 0 bases and J lost 5, with 11 bases in between. The germline CDR1 and CDR2 sequences are LGHDT and YNNKEL (reference sequence). CDR3 length equals 15 residues. CDR3 sequence reads: CASSQDWGDHNEQFF. Written as DNA, the CDR3 is TGTGCCAGCAGCCAAGACTGGGGAGATCACAATGAGCAGTTCTTC.

This clonotype occurred a few times. The genes are TRBV2 and TRBJ2-7; 9 nucleotides line up with TRBD1. With 2 bases clipped from V and 6 bases from J, the junction kept 11 bases outside the gene matches. Germline values: CDR1 SNHLY, CDR2 FYNNEI. This CDR3 spans 16 amino acids. The CDR3 DNA reads TGTGCCAGCAGTGAAAGATGGGGGACAGGGCGCCTCGAGCAGTACTTC. As protein: CASSERWGTGRLEQYF. The full variable domain, in which reference TRBV2 and TRBJ2-7 provide the parts outside the CDR3, is EPEVTQTPSHQVTQMGQEVILRCVPISNHLYFYWYRQILGQKVEFLVSFYNNEISEKSEIFDDQFSVERPDGSNFTLKIRSTKLEDSAMYFCASSERWGTGRLEQYFGPGTRLTVT.

This clonotype was picked up many times. J is TRBJ1-2 and V is TRBV7-3, with D possibly matching TRBD1 (5 bases). This CDR3 has 14 amino acids. The V and J ends lost 5 bases and 2 bases respectively, with 12 bases between them. Looked up from germline, CDR1 is SGHTA and CDR2 is FQGTGA. The CDR3 protein is CASSGSRENYGYTF. The CDR3 region has the DNA TGTGCCAGCAGCGGCTCCAGGGAAAACTATGGCTACACCTTC.